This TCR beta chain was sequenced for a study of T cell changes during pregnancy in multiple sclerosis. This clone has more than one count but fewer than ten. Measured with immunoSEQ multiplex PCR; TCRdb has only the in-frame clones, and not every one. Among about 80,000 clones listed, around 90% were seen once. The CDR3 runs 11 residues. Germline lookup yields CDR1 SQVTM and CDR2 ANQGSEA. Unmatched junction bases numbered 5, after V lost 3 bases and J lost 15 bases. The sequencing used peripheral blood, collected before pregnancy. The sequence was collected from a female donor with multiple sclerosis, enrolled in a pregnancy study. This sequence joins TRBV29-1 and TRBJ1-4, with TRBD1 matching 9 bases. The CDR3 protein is CSVDRDRELFF. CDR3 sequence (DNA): TGCAGCGTTGACCGGGACAGGGAATTGTTTTTT.